Reported below is one T cell receptor beta chain. The antigen is not known. Since a much larger clone is just one base distant, this may be a read error. MiXCR reprocessed the PCR reads for TCRdb. The sample gives roughly 61,000 clones, about 4% of which show up once; under 25% is in the top ten. The data were obtained in a study of metastatic and nonmetastatic thyroid tumors. Background on the study: Comparative analysis of repertoires was undertaken across blood and tumor or nodule tissue obtained from malignant and benign thyroid patients. Overall study findings and caveats: Significantly greater TCR beta diversity was reportedly found in malignant thyroid tumors than in benign nodules (in blood and tumor).

The length of the CDR3 is 14 residues. V gave up 7 bases and J gave up 0 bases, with 11 bases separating them. Germline loops: CDR1 WSHSY, CDR2 SAAADI. Patients were all untreated before their thyroid surgery. This rearrangement joins TRBV10-2 to TRBJ2-3; D unclear. The source of this sequence is a female donor with papillary thyroid cancer or a benign thyroid nodule (not recorded which). Some clones in this sample may be carry-over from other donors' samples. Sequencing was done on a sample of blood. The CDR3 DNA is TGCGCCAGCACGCCTAGAGTAAGCACAGATACGCAGTATTTT. Residues: CASTPRVSTDTQYF.